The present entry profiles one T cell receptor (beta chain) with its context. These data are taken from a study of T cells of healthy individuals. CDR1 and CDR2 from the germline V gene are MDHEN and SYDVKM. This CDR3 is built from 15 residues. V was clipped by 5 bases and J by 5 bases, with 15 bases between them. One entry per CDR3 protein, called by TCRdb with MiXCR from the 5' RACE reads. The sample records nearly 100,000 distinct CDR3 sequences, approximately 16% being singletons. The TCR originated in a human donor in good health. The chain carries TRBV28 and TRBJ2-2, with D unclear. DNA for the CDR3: TGTGCCAGCAGTCCCATTCTCCTGGGGACCGGGGAGCTGTTTTTT. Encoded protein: CASSPILLGTGELFF. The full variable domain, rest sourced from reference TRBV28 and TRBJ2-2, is DVKVTQSSRYLVKRTGEKVFLECVQDMDHENMFWYRQDPGLGLRLIYFSYDVKMKEKGDIPEGYSVSREKKERFSLILESASTNQTSMYLCASSPILLGTGELFFGEGSRLTVL.